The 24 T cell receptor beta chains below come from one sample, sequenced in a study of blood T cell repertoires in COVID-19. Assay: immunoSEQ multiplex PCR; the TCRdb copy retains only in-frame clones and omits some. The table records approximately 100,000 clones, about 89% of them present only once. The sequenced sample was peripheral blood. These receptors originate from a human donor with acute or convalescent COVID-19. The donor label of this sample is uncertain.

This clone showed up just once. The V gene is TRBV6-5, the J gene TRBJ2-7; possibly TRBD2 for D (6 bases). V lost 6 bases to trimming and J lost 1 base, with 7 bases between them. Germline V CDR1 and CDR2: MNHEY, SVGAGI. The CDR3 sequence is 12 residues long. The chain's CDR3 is CASRLASYEQYF. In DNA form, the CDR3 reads TGTGCCAGCAGACTAGCATCCTACGAGCAGTACTTC.

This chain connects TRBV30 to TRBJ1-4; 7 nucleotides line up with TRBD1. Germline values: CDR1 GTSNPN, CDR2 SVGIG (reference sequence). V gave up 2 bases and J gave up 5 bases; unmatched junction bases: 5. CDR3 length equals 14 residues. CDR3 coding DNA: TGTGCCTGGAGTCTGGGACAGCCAAATGAAAAACTGTTTTTT. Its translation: CAWSLGQPNEKLFF.

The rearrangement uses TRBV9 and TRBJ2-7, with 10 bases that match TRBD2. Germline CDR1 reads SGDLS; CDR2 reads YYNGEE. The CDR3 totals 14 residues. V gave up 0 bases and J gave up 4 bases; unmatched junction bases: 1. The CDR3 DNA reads TGTGCCAGCAGCGTAGAAGCGGGGGGGTACGAGCAGTACTTC. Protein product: CASSVEAGGYEQYF.

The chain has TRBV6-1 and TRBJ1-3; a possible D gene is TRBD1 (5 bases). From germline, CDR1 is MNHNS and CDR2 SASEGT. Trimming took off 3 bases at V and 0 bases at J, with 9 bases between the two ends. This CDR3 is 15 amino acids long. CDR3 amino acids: CASSEGPLSGNTIYF. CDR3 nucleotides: TGTGCCAGCAGTGAGGGGCCTCTCTCTGGAAACACCATATATTTT.

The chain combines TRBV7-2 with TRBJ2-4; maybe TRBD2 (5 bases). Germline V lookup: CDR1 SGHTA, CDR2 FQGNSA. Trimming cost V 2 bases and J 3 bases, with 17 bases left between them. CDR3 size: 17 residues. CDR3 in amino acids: CASSLYSGSSSKNIQYF. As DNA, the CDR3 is TGTGCCAGCAGCTTATATTCGGGGTCTTCTAGCAAAAACATTCAGTACTTC.

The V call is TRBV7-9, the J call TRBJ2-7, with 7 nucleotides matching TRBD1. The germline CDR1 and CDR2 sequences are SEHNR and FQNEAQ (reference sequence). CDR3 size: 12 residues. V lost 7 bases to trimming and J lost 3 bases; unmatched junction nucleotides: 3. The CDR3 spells CASTPGGYEQYF. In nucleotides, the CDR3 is TGTGCCAGCACCCCAGGGGGCTACGAGCAGTACTTC.

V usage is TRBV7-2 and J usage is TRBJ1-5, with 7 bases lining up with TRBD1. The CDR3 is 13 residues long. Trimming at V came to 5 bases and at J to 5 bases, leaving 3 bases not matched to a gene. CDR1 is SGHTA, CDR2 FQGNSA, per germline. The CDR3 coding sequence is TGTGCCAGCAGCGCAGACAGGGATCAGCCCCAGCATTTT. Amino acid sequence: CASSADRDQPQHF.

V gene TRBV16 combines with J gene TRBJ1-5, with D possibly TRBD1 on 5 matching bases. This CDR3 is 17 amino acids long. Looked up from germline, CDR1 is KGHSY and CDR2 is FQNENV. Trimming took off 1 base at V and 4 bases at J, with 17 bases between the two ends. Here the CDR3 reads CASSQFVRQRGNQPQHF. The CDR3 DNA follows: TGTGCCAGCAGCCAATTTGTCAGGCAAAGGGGAAATCAGCCCCAGCATTTT.

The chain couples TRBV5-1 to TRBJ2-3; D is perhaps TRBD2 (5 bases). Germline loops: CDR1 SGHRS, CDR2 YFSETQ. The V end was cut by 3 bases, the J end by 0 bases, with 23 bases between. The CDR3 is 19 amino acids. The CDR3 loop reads CASSSLVSEKEPSTDTQYF. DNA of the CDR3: TGCGCCAGCAGCTCACTAGTTTCGGAGAAAGAGCCTAGCACAGATACGCAGTATTTT.

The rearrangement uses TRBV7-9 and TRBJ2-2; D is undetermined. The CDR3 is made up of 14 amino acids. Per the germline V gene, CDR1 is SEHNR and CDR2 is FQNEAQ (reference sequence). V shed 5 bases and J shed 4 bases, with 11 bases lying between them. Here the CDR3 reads CASSRLGATGELFF. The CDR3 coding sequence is TGTGCCAGCAGCCGCCTCGGAGCCACCGGGGAGCTGTTTTTT.

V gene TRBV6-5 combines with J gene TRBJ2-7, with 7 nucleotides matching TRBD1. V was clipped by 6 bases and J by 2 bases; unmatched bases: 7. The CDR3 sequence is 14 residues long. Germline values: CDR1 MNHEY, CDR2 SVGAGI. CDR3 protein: CASRKDREPYEQYF. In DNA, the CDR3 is TGTGCCAGCAGGAAAGACAGGGAACCCTACGAGCAGTACTTC.

As DNA, the CDR3 is TGTGCCAGCAGTTACCAAGGGGGAAAGGAGACCCAGTACTTC. This codes for CASSYQGGKETQYF. V usage is TRBV6-5 and J usage is TRBJ2-5; possibly TRBD1 for D (6 bases). The CDR3 contains 14 residues. From germline, CDR1 is MNHEY and CDR2 SVGAGI. The germline V and J ends were trimmed by 2 bases and 5 bases, with 12 bases remaining between them.

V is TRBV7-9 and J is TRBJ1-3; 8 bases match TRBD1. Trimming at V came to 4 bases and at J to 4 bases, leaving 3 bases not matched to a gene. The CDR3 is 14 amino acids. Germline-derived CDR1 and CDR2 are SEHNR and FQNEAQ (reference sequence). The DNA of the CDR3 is TGTGCCAGCAGCTCCAGGGGGCTCGGAAACACCATATATTTT. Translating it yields CASSSRGLGNTIYF. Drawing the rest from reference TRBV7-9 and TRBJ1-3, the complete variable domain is DTGVSQNPRHKITKRGQNVTFRCDPISEHNRLYWYRQTLGQGPEFLTYFQNEAQLEKSRLLSDRFSAERPKGSFSTLEIQRTEQGDSAMYLCASSSRGLGNTIYFGEGSWLTVV.

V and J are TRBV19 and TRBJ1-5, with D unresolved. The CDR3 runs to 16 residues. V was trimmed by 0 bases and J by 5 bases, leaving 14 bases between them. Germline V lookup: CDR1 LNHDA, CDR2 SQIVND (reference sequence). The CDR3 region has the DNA TGTGCCAGTAGTATAGAAGCGGTGGGCTGGGATCAGCCCCAGCATTTT. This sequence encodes CASSIEAVGWDQPQHF.

The CDR3: CASSFSQGSTDTQYF. The CDR3 nucleotides read TGTGCCAGCAGTTTTTCCCAGGGTTCTACAGATACGCAGTATTTT. The genes are TRBV28 and TRBJ2-3, with a tentative D call TRBD1 (5 bases). The CDR3 sequence is 15 residues long. Deletions cut 3 bases from V and 3 bases from J, with 13 bases between. CDR1 is MDHEN, CDR2 SYDVKM, per germline.

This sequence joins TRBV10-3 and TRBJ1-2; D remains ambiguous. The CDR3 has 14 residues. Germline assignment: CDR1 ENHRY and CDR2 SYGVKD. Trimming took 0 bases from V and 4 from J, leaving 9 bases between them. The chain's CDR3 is CAISESVGRYGYTF. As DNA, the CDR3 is TGTGCCATCAGTGAGTCGGTGGGCCGCTATGGCTACACCTTC.

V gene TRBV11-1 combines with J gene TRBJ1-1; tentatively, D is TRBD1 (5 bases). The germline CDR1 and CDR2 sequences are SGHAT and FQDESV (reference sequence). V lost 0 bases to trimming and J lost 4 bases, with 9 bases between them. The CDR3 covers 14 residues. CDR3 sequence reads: CASSLATDGTEAFF. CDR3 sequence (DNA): TGTGCCAGCAGCTTAGCGACAGATGGCACTGAAGCTTTCTTT.

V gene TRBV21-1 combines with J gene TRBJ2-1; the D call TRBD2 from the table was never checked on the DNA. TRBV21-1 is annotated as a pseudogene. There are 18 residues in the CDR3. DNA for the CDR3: TGTGCCAGCAGCAAAGGTGGGCGGGGTAGCGGGGTCCACAATGAGCAGTTCTTC. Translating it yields CASSKGGRGSGVHNEQFF.

In nucleotides, the CDR3 is TGTGCCAGCAGCGTAGAAGAGGAGCGGGGGGGCCCCGATGAGCAGTTCTTC. Amino acid sequence: CASSVEEERGGPDEQFF. V usage is TRBV9 and J usage is TRBJ2-1; 10 bases map to TRBD2. J gave up 8 bases and V 0 bases, and 11 bases lay outside the gene matches. This CDR3 comprises 17 residues. Germline CDR1 is SGDLS and CDR2 is YYNGEE.

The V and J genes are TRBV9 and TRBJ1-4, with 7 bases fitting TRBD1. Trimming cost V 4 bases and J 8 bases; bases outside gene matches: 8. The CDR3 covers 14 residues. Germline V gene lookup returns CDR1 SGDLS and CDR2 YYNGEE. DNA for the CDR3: TGTGCCAGCAGCCCCCGACAGGGTCCCGAAAAACTGTTTTTT. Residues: CASSPRQGPEKLFF.

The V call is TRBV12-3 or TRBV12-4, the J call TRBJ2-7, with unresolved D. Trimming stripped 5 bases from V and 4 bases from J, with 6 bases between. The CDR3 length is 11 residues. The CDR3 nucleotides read TGTGCCAGCAGTCAGGCATACGAGCAGTACTTC. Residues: CASSQAYEQYF.

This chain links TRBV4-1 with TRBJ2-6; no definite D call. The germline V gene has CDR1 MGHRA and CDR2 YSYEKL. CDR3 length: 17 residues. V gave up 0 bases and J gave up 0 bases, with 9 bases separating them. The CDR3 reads CASSQERGFSGANVLTF. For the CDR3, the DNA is TGCGCCAGCAGCCAAGAGAGAGGCTTCTCTGGGGCCAACGTCCTGACTTTC.

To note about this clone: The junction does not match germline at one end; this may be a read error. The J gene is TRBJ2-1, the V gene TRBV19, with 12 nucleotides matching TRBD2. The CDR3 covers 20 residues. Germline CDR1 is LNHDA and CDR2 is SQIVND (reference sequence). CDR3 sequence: CASSTLPGLAGRPSHNEQFF. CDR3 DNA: TGTGCCAGTAGTACCTTGCCGGGACTAGCGGGTCGACCCTCCCACAATGAGCAGTTCTTC. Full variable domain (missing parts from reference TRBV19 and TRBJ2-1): DGGITQSPKYLFRKEGQNVTLSCEQNLNHDAMYWYRQDPGQGLRLIYYSQIVNDFQKGDIAEGYSVSREKKESFPLTVTSAQKNPTAFYLCASSTLPGLAGRPSHNEQFFGPGTRLTVL.

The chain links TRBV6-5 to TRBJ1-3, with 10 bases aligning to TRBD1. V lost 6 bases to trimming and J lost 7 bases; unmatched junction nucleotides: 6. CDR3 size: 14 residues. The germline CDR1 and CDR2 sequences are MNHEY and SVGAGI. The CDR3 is CASSLGQGMNTIYF. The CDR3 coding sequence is TGTGCCAGCAGCTTGGGACAGGGGATGAACACCATATATTTT.